Below, 8 T cell receptor beta chains from the same sample are listed, as sequenced in a study of siplizumab effects on memory and regulatory T cells. The data were produced by immunoSEQ multiplex PCR, yet TCRdb's version contains in-frame clones alone and is incomplete. The data hold just under 85,000 clones, with about 91% observed a single time. Sequenced input: Tregs sorted from blood. The receptor set was obtained from a human donor in good health.

Here the CDR3 DNA reads TGTGCCAGCAGTGAACAGGGAGGCTATGGCTACACCTTC. Translating it yields CASSEQGGYGYTF. This sequence joins TRBV6-5 and TRBJ1-2; the D gene is possibly TRBD1 (6 bases). The germline V and J ends were trimmed by 5 bases and 4 bases, with 11 bases remaining between them. This CDR3 contains 13 residues. CDR1 and CDR2 (germline): MNHEY, SVGAGI.

The chain has TRBV5-1 and TRBJ2-1, with a tentative D call TRBD1 (5 bases). V lost 4 bases to trimming and J lost 0 bases, with 20 bases between them. Germline CDR1 and CDR2: SGHRS and YFSETQ. This CDR3 region has 18 residues. The DNA of the CDR3 is TGCGCCAGCAGCCGTTCTAACGACAGACCGTACTCCTACAATGAGCAGTTCTTC. Protein: CASSRSNDRPYSYNEQFF.

The chain carries TRBV9 and TRBJ2-4; TRBD1 is a possible D gene (7 bases). Trimming took 6 bases from V and 0 from J, leaving 19 bases between them. The CDR3 contains 17 residues. CDR1 and CDR2 from the germline V gene are SGDLS and YYNGEE. Here the CDR3 DNA reads TGTGCCAGCAAAACGACAGGGCGGAGGGGAGCCAAAAACATTCAGTACTTC. It translates to CASKTTGRRGAKNIQYF.

As to this clone: The junction differs from germline at one of its ends, possibly a read error. The chain couples TRBV18 to TRBJ2-7, with TRBD1 as a possible D gene (6 bases). The CDR3 runs 15 residues. Germline V gene sequence: CDR1 KGHSH, CDR2 LQKENI. As DNA, the CDR3 is TGTGCCAGCTCACCCTCAGGGGAGTTTTACTACAAGCAGTACTTC. Encoded protein: CASSPSGEFYYKQYF.

This clone has only a few counts. V is TRBV5-1 and J is TRBJ2-7; possible D gene TRBD1, 6 bases. Trimming left V 2 bases short and J 3 bases short, with 12 bases between. CDR3 length: 14 residues. In germline, CDR1 is SGHRS, CDR2 YFSETQ. The CDR3 region is CASSFSGQSYEQYF. The DNA of the CDR3 is TGCGCCAGCAGCTTTTCCGGACAGAGCTACGAGCAGTACTTC.

This clone occurred a few times. This rearrangement joins TRBV9 to TRBJ1-5, with D perhaps matching TRBD1 (5 bases). Germline-derived CDR1 and CDR2 are SGDLS and YYNGEE. Trimming shortened V by 0 bases and J by 5 bases, and 12 bases separated the two germline ends. This CDR3 comprises 15 residues. The DNA for the CDR3 is TGTGCCAGCAGCGTAGCAGGGCGTGCGGATCAGCCCCAGCATTTT. Its protein is CASSVAGRADQPQHF.

This clone was seen many times. The CDR3 is CASSQRTGTNTGELFF. CDR3 nucleotides: TGTGCCAGCAGTCAAAGGACAGGGACGAACACCGGGGAGCTGTTTTTT. The J gene is TRBJ2-2, the V gene TRBV27; TRBD1 matches at 8 bases. Trimming took 5 bases from V and 0 from J; bases not matched to a gene: 5. Germline CDR1 and CDR2: MNHEY and SMNVEV (reference sequence). The CDR3 length is 16 residues.

V and J are TRBV18 and TRBJ2-5; 9 positions match TRBD2. Germline CDR1 reads KGHSH; CDR2 reads LQKENI. J lost 0 bases, V lost 4 bases, and 3 bases had no gene match. The CDR3 consists of 15 residues. CDR3 protein: CASSRSGGYQETQYF. The CDR3 DNA sequence: TGTGCCAGCTCACGGAGCGGGGGGTACCAAGAGACCCAGTACTTC. The full variable domain, in which reference TRBV18 and TRBJ2-5 provide the parts outside the CDR3, is NAGVMQNPRHLVRRRGQEARLRCSPMKGHSHVYWYRQLPEEGLKFMVYLQKENIIDESGMPKERFSAEFPKEGPSILRIQQVVRGDSAAYFCASSRSGGYQETQYFGPGTRLLVL.